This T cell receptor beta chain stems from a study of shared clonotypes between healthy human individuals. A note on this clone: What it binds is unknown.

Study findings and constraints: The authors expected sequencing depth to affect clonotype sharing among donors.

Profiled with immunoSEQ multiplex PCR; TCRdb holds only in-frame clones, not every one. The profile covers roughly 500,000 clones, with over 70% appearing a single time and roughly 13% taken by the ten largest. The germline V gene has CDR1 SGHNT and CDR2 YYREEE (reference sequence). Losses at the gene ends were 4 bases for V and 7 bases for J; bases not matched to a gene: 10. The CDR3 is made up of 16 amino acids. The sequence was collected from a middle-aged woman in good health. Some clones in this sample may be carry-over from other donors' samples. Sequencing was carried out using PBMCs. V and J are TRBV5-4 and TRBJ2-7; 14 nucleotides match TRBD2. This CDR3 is CASSPGTSGRVGEQYF. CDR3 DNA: TGTGCCAGCAGCCCTGGGACTAGCGGGAGAGTTGGGGAGCAGTACTTC.